These 10 T cell receptor beta chains came from one sample sequenced in a study of read filtering for tumor transcriptome and immune sequencing. From approximately 400 ng of RNA, a library with molecular barcoded alpha/delta and beta/gamma adaptors was made. TCRdb fed the reads into MiXCR, producing one record per CDR3 protein. The sample yields around 35,000 distinct CDR3 sequences, approximately 15% seen once. Sequencing input: a population of CD138-negative cells sorted from bone marrow. The source of these receptors is a donor at least 40 years old with multiple myeloma.

This clonotype has ten or more counts. The chain is built from TRBV7-6 and TRBJ2-7, with 7 bases fitting TRBD2. V was clipped by 5 bases and J by 1 base; unmatched bases: 5. Germline V gives CDR1 SGHVS, CDR2 FNYEAQ. The CDR3 length is 14 residues. In DNA form, the CDR3 reads TGTGCCAGCAGCCCCGGGACTACATCCTACGAGCAGTACTTC. Translated, it gives CASSPGTTSYEQYF.

V usage is TRBV15 and J usage is TRBJ1-5, with TRBD1 as a possible D gene (6 bases). Trimming took 3 bases from V and 7 from J, leaving 19 bases between them. The V gene's germline CDR1 is LNHNV and CDR2 YYDKDF (reference sequence). The CDR3 covers 16 residues. The CDR3 reads CATSSPRGVEEQPQHF. The CDR3 coding sequence is TGTGCCACCAGCAGTCCCAGGGGAGTTGAAGAGCAGCCCCAGCATTTT.

With respect to this clonotype: Being one base from a much bigger clone, this may be a read error. The chain is built from TRBV28 and TRBJ2-7; D uncertain. CDR1 MDHEN and CDR2 SYDVKM come from the germline V gene. V gave up 6 bases and J gave up 6 bases, with 15 bases separating them. The CDR3 sequence is 13 residues long. Here the CDR3 reads CASRWASLGEQYF. For the CDR3, the DNA is TGTGCCAGCAGATGGGCGAGCCTTGGCGAGCAGTACTTC.

This clonotype was counted a few times. The CDR3 DNA reads TGTGCCAGCAGCCAAGACCCCACTAGTTCCTACAATGAGCAGTTCTTC. Amino acids: CASSQDPTSSYNEQFF. The chain links TRBV3-1 to TRBJ2-1, with D possibly matching TRBD2 (5 bases). Per the germline V gene, CDR1 is LGHDT and CDR2 is YNNKEL (reference sequence). The CDR3 runs 16 residues. Trimming took 0 bases from V and 1 from J, leaving 10 bases between them.

This clonotype was seen ten or more times. This sequence joins TRBV20-1 and TRBJ2-7, with TRBD1 matching over 10 bases. The CDR3 sequence is 16 residues long. Germline-derived CDR1 and CDR2 are DFQATT and SNEGSKA (reference sequence). After removal of 1 base from V and 1 base from J, the junction contained 7 bases not matched to a gene. In DNA form, the CDR3 reads TGCAGTGCTAGAGCCCCAGGACAGGGGGTATCCTACGAGCAGTACTTC. It is translated as CSARAPGQGVSYEQYF.

V usage is TRBV15 and J usage is TRBJ2-2; D ambiguous. The ends were cut back, 1 base at V and 5 bases at J, with 5 bases in the middle. The CDR3 covers 13 residues. Germline CDR1 LNHNV, CDR2 YYDKDF (reference sequence). The chain's CDR3 is CATSRGATGELFF. The CDR3 DNA reads TGTGCCACCAGCAGAGGAGCGACCGGGGAGCTGTTTTTT.

The sample holds many counts of this clonotype. This chain uses TRBV11-3 with TRBJ2-3, with D possibly TRBD2 on 6 matching bases. The CDR3 spans 15 residues. Germline CDR1 is SGHNT and CDR2 is YENEEA. Trimming pared 3 bases from V and 0 bases from J, leaving 10 bases between. The CDR3 DNA reads TGTGCCAGCAGCTTGGGCGGGACTAGCACAGATACGCAGTATTTT. Translated: CASSLGGTSTDTQYF.

This clonotype was observed many times. The rearrangement joins TRBV6-5 to TRBJ1-1, with 11 bases lining up with TRBD1. The CDR3 covers 14 residues. Germline CDR1 reads MNHEY; CDR2 reads SVGAGI. Germline trimming cut 2 bases from V and 10 bases from J; bases unmatched to any gene: 6. Written as DNA, the CDR3 is TGTGCCAGCAGTTACCGCGGGACAGGGGGGTTAGCTTTCTTT. Amino acids: CASSYRGTGGLAFF.

In its sample, this clonotype was seen a few times. With a much larger clone just one base away, this may be a read error. The chain uses TRBV7-9 and TRBJ2-5, with 7 nucleotides matching TRBD1. The CDR3 loop spans 14 amino acids. Germline V gives CDR1 SEHNR, CDR2 FQNEAQ (reference sequence). The CDR3 bases are TGTGCCCGCAGCGTAGTAGGGGGCAGAGAGACCCAGTACTTC. Translation: CARSVVGGRETQYF.

This clonotype showed up many times. DNA for the CDR3: TGTGCCAGCAGGAGCACAGGGTTTAGACATGAGCAGTTCTTC. It specifies CASRSTGFRHEQFF. This chain uses TRBV6-5 with TRBJ2-1, with D possibly matching TRBD1 (6 bases). Trimming stripped 6 bases from V and 8 bases from J, with 17 bases between. The CDR3 runs to 14 residues. Germline CDR1 reads MNHEY; CDR2 reads SVGAGI.